One sample yielded the 30 T cell receptor beta chains listed below, sequenced in a study of Tregs in tolerant kidney transplant recipients. This table comes from immunoSEQ multiplex PCR, and its TCRdb copy is limited to in-frame clones, with some not included. Counted here are tens of thousands of clones, approximately 85% occurring once; the ten biggest clones make up 2.1%. Sequencing used Tregs from blood, obtained before the transplant. The receptor set was obtained from a human donor who received a combined kidney and bone marrow transplant.

V gene TRBV7-2 combines with J gene TRBJ2-5, with D possibly being TRBD2 (5 bases). Trimming pared 2 bases from V and 1 base from J, leaving 11 bases between. CDR3 size: 15 residues. CDR1 is SGHTA and CDR2 is FQGNSA in the germline V gene. The CDR3 spells CASSLTRLTQETQYF. CDR3 DNA sequence: TGTGCCAGCAGCTTAACCCGACTAACCCAAGAGACCCAGTACTTC.

V and J are TRBV6-1 and TRBJ1-5; D is perhaps TRBD1 (6 bases). Germline assignment: CDR1 MNHNS and CDR2 SASEGT. The CDR3 contains 14 residues. The germline V and J ends were trimmed by 6 bases and 5 bases, with 14 bases remaining between them. CDR3 in DNA: TGTGCCAGCAGGCCCGGACAGCCCCATCAGCCCCAGCATTTT. This gives the protein CASRPGQPHQPQHF.

CDR3 nucleotides: TGTGCCACCACCAAGGGCCCTGACACTGAAGCTTTCTTT. Translation gives CATTKGPDTEAFF. The chain is built from TRBV15 and TRBJ1-1, with D hard to call. Germline V gene lookup returns CDR1 LNHNV and CDR2 YYDKDF (reference sequence). V lost 7 bases and J 3 bases, leaving 12 bases between the germline ends. The CDR3 runs 13 residues.

The chain recombines TRBV10-3 with TRBJ1-2; 7 nucleotides match TRBD1. The length of the CDR3 is 16 residues. The germline V gene has CDR1 ENHRY and CDR2 SYGVKD. After removal of 3 bases from V and 2 bases from J, the junction contained 9 bases not matched to a gene. CDR3 coding DNA: TGTGCCATCAGTGACCGAGGACAGGAGAGAAACTATGGCTACACCTTC. It specifies CAISDRGQERNYGYTF.

The V call is TRBV25-1, the J call TRBJ2-1; 8 positions agree with TRBD1. The CDR3 is 11 amino acids. CDR1 and CDR2 from the germline V gene are MGHDK and SYGVNS. V shed 3 bases and J 12 bases; nucleotides not matched to a gene: 1. The CDR3 region has the DNA TGTGCCAGCAGTGACGGGACAGGGCAGTTCTTC. It translates to CASSDGTGQFF.

The chain recombines TRBV10-2 with TRBJ1-1; D is possibly TRBD1 (6 bases). Germline CDR1 reads WSHSY; CDR2 reads SAAADI. Trimming pared 2 bases from V and 5 bases from J, leaving 21 bases between. The CDR3 is made up of 17 amino acids. CDR3 sequence: CASSETPTGGLKTEAFF. The CDR3, as DNA: TGCGCCAGCAGTGAGACCCCAACCGGGGGCCTCAAAACTGAAGCTTTCTTT.

The chain combines TRBV2 with TRBJ1-3; D unresolved. The V gene lost 0 bases and the J gene lost 5 bases, with 14 bases spanning the gap. This CDR3 comprises 16 residues. CDR1 is SNHLY, CDR2 FYNNEI, per germline. The CDR3 bases are TGTGCCAGCAGTGAAGCGCCGAACAGAGCCCGAAACACCATATATTTT. Protein sequence: CASSEAPNRARNTIYF.

The chain has TRBV5-8 and TRBJ1-2, with D hard to call. CDR3 length: 13 amino acids. Deletions cut 2 bases from V and 5 bases from J, with 10 bases between. The V gene's germline CDR1 is SGHTS and CDR2 YDEGEE. The CDR3 DNA sequence: TGTGCCAGCAGCTTTGGTTTTGAATATGGCTACACCTTC. Residues: CASSFGFEYGYTF.

V usage is TRBV4-2 and J usage is TRBJ1-1; no clear D. CDR1 and CDR2 (germline): LGHNA, YNFKEQ. Trimming removed 0 bases from V and 2 bases from J, with 4 bases in between. The CDR3 spans 13 residues. The CDR3 reads CASSQESNTEAFF. The CDR3 region has the DNA TGTGCCAGCAGCCAAGAATCCAACACTGAAGCTTTCTTT.

This chain connects TRBV2 to TRBJ2-4; weak D call: TRBD1 (6 bases). The CDR3 covers 16 residues. Germline CDR1 and CDR2: SNHLY and FYNNEI. V was trimmed by 7 bases and J by 0 bases, leaving 16 bases between them. CDR3 coding DNA: TGTGCCAGCACCTTGGGGGCCGGATTAGCCAAAAACATTCAGTACTTC. This gives the protein CASTLGAGLAKNIQYF.

The chain has TRBV7-6 and TRBJ2-7; 12 bases fit TRBD2. The germline V gene has CDR1 SGHVS and CDR2 FNYEAQ. V was clipped by 5 bases and J by 1 base; unmatched bases: 3. The CDR3 totals 15 residues. The CDR3 region is CASSRTSGGSYEQYF. Written as DNA, the CDR3 is TGTGCCAGCAGCCGTACTAGCGGGGGGTCCTACGAGCAGTACTTC.

The rearrangement links TRBV7-9 to TRBJ2-5; 8 bases are a match to TRBD2. Germline CDR1 and CDR2: SEHNR and FQNEAQ (reference sequence). Trimming took 2 bases from V and 6 from J; bases not matched to a gene: 14. The CDR3 extends over 17 amino acids. CDR3 sequence: CASSLFDFREGRKTQYF. As DNA, the CDR3 is TGTGCCAGCAGCTTATTTGATTTCCGGGAGGGCCGGAAGACCCAGTACTTC.

The chain links TRBV28 to TRBJ2-5; TRBD2 matches 11 bases. CDR3 size: 16 residues. With 6 bases clipped from V and 5 bases from J, the junction kept 11 bases outside the gene matches. Germline values: CDR1 MDHEN, CDR2 SYDVKM. In DNA form, the CDR3 reads TGTGCCAGCAGCCTCTTAGCGGGAGGGGGTTCGGAGACCCAGTACTTC. This translates into CASSLLAGGGSETQYF.

The V and J genes are TRBV6-5 and TRBJ2-7, with 7 bases that match TRBD1. This CDR3 spans 16 amino acids. Germline V gene lookup returns CDR1 MNHEY and CDR2 SVGAGI. After removal of 0 bases from V and 2 bases from J, the junction contained 7 bases not matched to a gene. The CDR3 DNA follows: TGTGCCAGCAGTTACTCGAGGACAGGCTTTACCTACGAGCAGTACTTC. Its translation: CASSYSRTGFTYEQYF.

The chain is built from TRBV27 and TRBJ2-3; 13 nucleotides agree with TRBD2. Germline CDR1 MNHEY, CDR2 SMNVEV (reference sequence). The V segment lost 5 bases and the J segment 4 bases; nucleotides outside the gene matches: 15. CDR3 length equals 19 residues. This chain's CDR3 is CASSESPRTSGRPADTQYF. The CDR3 coding sequence is TGTGCCAGCAGTGAAAGTCCTAGGACTAGCGGGAGACCGGCAGATACGCAGTATTTT.

The chain carries TRBV6-5 and TRBJ2-7, with 9 nucleotides matching TRBD1. CDR1 and CDR2 from the germline V gene are MNHEY and SVGAGI. V was pared by 2 bases and J by 2 bases, with 7 bases of the junction left unmatched. CDR3 length equals 16 residues. This chain's CDR3 is CASSYGARTGAYEQYF. The DNA of the CDR3 is TGTGCCAGCAGTTACGGGGCGCGGACAGGGGCCTACGAGCAGTACTTC.

V gene TRBV6-5 combines with J gene TRBJ2-7, with D unclear. CDR3 length: 11 residues. The germline gives CDR1 MNHEY, CDR2 SVGAGI. V lost 6 bases and J 3 bases, leaving 6 bases between the germline ends. The CDR3 reads CASRAIYEQYF. The CDR3 nucleotides read TGTGCCAGCAGGGCAATCTACGAGCAGTACTTC.

This chain uses TRBV6-6 with TRBJ2-7, with D perhaps matching TRBD2 (6 bases). With 6 bases removed from V and 7 bases from J, the gap between germline ends came to 16 bases. CDR1 and CDR2 from the germline V gene are MNHNY and SVGAGI (reference sequence). The CDR3 is made up of 13 amino acids. The DNA of the CDR3 is TGTGCCAGCAGCCCGGGCGGGACCTTGGAGCAGTACTTC. This encodes CASSPGGTLEQYF.

J is TRBJ1-1 and V is TRBV7-8; the match to TRBD1 covers 9 bases. The V gene's germline CDR1 is SGHVS and CDR2 FQNEAQ. The CDR3 runs 15 residues. J gave up 2 bases and V 5 bases, and 6 bases lay outside the gene matches. This CDR3 is CASSRRDRVNTEAFF. The CDR3 bases are TGTGCCAGCAGCCGCAGGGACAGGGTAAACACTGAAGCTTTCTTT.

This chain links TRBV4-3 with TRBJ1-1; 7 bases are a match to TRBD1. The CDR3 is 15 residues long. V trimming: 1 base; J trimming: 1 base; junction bases outside the gene matches: 3. Germline V gives CDR1 LGHNA, CDR2 YSLEER. CDR3 sequence: CASSQGDRANTEAFF. The CDR3 DNA sequence: TGCGCCAGCAGCCAAGGAGACAGGGCGAACACTGAAGCTTTCTTT.

Of note for this clone: Other DNA sequences within the sample encode an identical CDR3. The chain carries TRBV16 and TRBJ1-5; no clear D gene. Germline CDR1 reads KGHSY; CDR2 reads FQNENV. This CDR3 region has 12 residues. V gave up 1 base and J gave up 8 bases, with 6 bases separating them. CDR3 residues: CASSQFREPQHF. The CDR3 DNA is TGTGCCAGCAGCCAATTTCGGGAGCCCCAGCATTTT.

V is TRBV10-3 and J is TRBJ1-6, with TRBD1 matching 8 bases. Germline V CDR1 and CDR2: ENHRY, SYGVKD. This CDR3 is 17 amino acids long. Unmatched junction bases numbered 15, after V lost 3 bases and J lost 11 bases. Here the CDR3 DNA reads TGTGCCATCAGTGACCTCGCGGATTTGACAGGGGAGGCACCCCTCCACTTT. The encoded protein is CAISDLADLTGEAPLHF.

This clone was detected only once. The chain is built from TRBV5-1 and TRBJ2-1, with D possibly matching TRBD2 (5 bases). V lost 5 bases and J 4 bases, leaving 13 bases between the germline ends. Germline loops: CDR1 SGHRS, CDR2 YFSETQ. CDR3 length equals 14 residues. The CDR3: CASREALTYNEQFF. In nucleotides, the CDR3 is TGCGCCAGCAGGGAGGCGCTAACTTACAATGAGCAGTTCTTC.

This clone has just one count. The V call is TRBV14, the J call TRBJ2-2, with D unresolved. Germline-derived CDR1 and CDR2 are SGHDN and FVKESK. The CDR3 covers 14 residues. Trimming took 3 bases from V and 5 from J, leaving 10 bases between them. CDR3: CASSQKQFTGELFF. The DNA of the CDR3 is TGTGCCAGCAGCCAGAAACAGTTTACCGGGGAGCTGTTTTTT.

The V gene is TRBV18, the J gene TRBJ1-5, with D unresolved. V was pared by 2 bases and J by 1 base, with 6 bases between. Germline V gives CDR1 KGHSH, CDR2 LQKENI. The CDR3 runs 14 residues. CDR3 region: CASSPSMSNQPQHF. DNA of the CDR3: TGTGCCAGCTCACCATCCATGAGCAATCAGCCCCAGCATTTT.

The V call is TRBV7-9, the J call TRBJ2-5, with D maybe TRBD2 (5 bases). The CDR3 totals 14 residues. Trimming removed 5 bases at V and 2 bases at J, with 12 bases between. In germline, CDR1 is SEHNR, CDR2 FQNEAQ (reference sequence). This CDR3 is CASSPRGSQETQYF. The CDR3 DNA sequence: TGTGCCAGCAGCCCCCGGGGAAGTCAAGAGACCCAGTACTTC.

This clone appeared a single time. The chain recombines TRBV7-9 with TRBJ2-7; the D gene is possibly TRBD2 (5 bases). The V end was cut by 3 bases, the J end by 0 bases, with 18 bases between. The CDR3 covers 17 residues. CDR1 and CDR2 (germline): SEHNR, FQNEAQ (reference sequence). As DNA, the CDR3 is TGTGCCAGCAGCTTGGGAGACAAGACTCATTTCTCCTACGAGCAGTACTTC. Protein product: CASSLGDKTHFSYEQYF.

This clone was counted only a few times. The chain links TRBV7-9 to TRBJ1-2; D is ambiguous. V dropped 2 bases and J dropped 4 bases, with 11 bases sitting between them. The CDR3 totals 14 residues. Germline V lookup: CDR1 SEHNR, CDR2 FQNEAQ (reference sequence). DNA of the CDR3: TGTGCCAGCAGCTTATCCGGGAGCGGCTATGGCTACACCTTC. Translated, it gives CASSLSGSGYGYTF.

V and J are TRBV10-3 and TRBJ2-7; TRBD2 aligns across 9 bases. The V gene end was trimmed by 0 bases and the J gene end by 3 bases; junction bases not matched to a gene: 12. Per the germline V gene, CDR1 is ENHRY and CDR2 is SYGVKD. The CDR3 totals 18 residues. CDR3 residues: CAISESTGLSGGFYEQYF. Here the CDR3 DNA reads TGTGCCATCAGTGAGTCGACGGGTCTTAGCGGGGGTTTCTACGAGCAGTACTTC.

The chain employs TRBV30 and TRBJ2-3, with 9 nucleotides matching TRBD1. Germline V gives CDR1 GTSNPN, CDR2 SVGIG (reference sequence). Losses at the gene ends were 8 bases for V and 6 bases for J; bases not matched to a gene: 15. The CDR3 consists of 15 residues. The chain's CDR3 is CAREKGQGFLDTQYF. In DNA, the CDR3 is TGTGCCAGGGAGAAGGGACAGGGATTTCTGGATACGCAGTATTTT.